Listed here are 12 T cell receptor beta chains from one sample, sequenced in a study of T-cell reconstitution after alpha-beta-depleted transplantation in children (dated by TCRdb to about 2016). Library generation was performed with PCR. TCRdb lists the instrument as Illumina HiSeq 2500. TCR libraries were prepared with molecular barcoding, using unique molecular identifiers to normalize TCRbeta repertoire quantification. Using fastp at Q25 and MiXCR, TCRdb reprocessed the public reads and kept productive beta chains. Rows with a matching CDR3 protein are joined into one entry that keeps the most common DNA and genes. For this sample the table gives fewer than 350,000 distinct CDR3 sequences, of which about a tenth were detected only once. The leading ten clones occupy 7% to 9.5% of the sample. The sample's treatment or condition, from its label and the paper: allogeneic hematopoietic cell transplantation with graft depleted of TCRalphabeta T cells and CD19 B cells.

The sequences come from PBMCs, collected before TCRalphabeta/CD19-depleted stem cell transplant. The receptors come from a boy younger than two with acute myeloid leukemia, due to receive a stem cell transplant.

The chain recombines TRBV4-1 with TRBJ2-3; the D gene is possibly TRBD1 (5 bases). The CDR3 loop spans 17 amino acids. Trimming left V 5 bases short and J 2 bases short, with 20 bases between. Germline-derived CDR1 and CDR2 are MGHRA and YSYEKL. DNA for the CDR3: TGCGCCAGCAGCGCAAGCCCCAGGGTTCGACCCACAGATACGCAGTATTTT. Protein: CASSASPRVRPTDTQYF.

The chain recombines TRBV20-1 with TRBJ2-7, with TRBD1 matching over 7 bases. The CDR3 spans 13 residues. After removal of 2 bases from V and 2 bases from J, the junction contained 3 bases not matched to a gene. The germline V gene has CDR1 DFQATT and CDR2 SNEGSKA (reference sequence). The CDR3 loop reads CSARWDRAYEQYF. The DNA for the CDR3 is TGCAGTGCTAGATGGGACAGAGCCTACGAGCAGTACTTC.

This clonotype appeared many times. The chain links TRBV3-1 to TRBJ2-1; D tentatively fits TRBD1 or TRBD2 (5 bases each). CDR3 size: 14 residues. Deletions cut 0 bases from V and 8 bases from J, with 11 bases between. Germline V gives CDR1 LGHDT, CDR2 YNNKEL (reference sequence). CDR3 protein: CASSQDIGAYEQFF. CDR3 DNA: TGTGCCAGCAGCCAAGATATCGGGGCCTATGAGCAGTTCTTC.

This clonotype was detected many times. The V gene is TRBV28, the J gene TRBJ1-1, with 7 bases matching TRBD1. The CDR3 extends over 13 amino acids. The V and J ends lost 9 bases and 3 bases, in that order; junction bases with no gene match: 7. Germline V gene sequence: CDR1 MDHEN, CDR2 SYDVKM. The CDR3: CASKRQGHTEAFF. The CDR3 DNA reads TGTGCCAGTAAACGACAGGGTCACACTGAAGCTTTCTTT. Using reference TRBV28 and TRBJ1-1 for the parts outside the CDR3, the full variable domain is DVKVTQSSRYLVKRTGEKVFLECVQDMDHENMFWYRQDPGLGLRLIYFSYDVKMKEKGDIPEGYSVSREKKERFSLILESASTNQTSMYLCASKRQGHTEAFFGQGTRLTVV.

This clonotype was counted only a few times. This sequence joins TRBV12-3 or TRBV12-4 and TRBJ2-3; 11 positions match TRBD2. The CDR3 runs 16 residues. J lost 1 base, V lost 2 bases, and 2 bases had no gene match. The CDR3 region is CASSLPGLAGTDTQYF. In nucleotides, the CDR3 is TGTGCCAGCAGTTTACCGGGACTAGCGGGCACAGATACGCAGTATTTT.

Many counts were recorded for this clonotype. The chain recombines TRBV5-1 with TRBJ1-1; 9 positions match TRBD1. The V and J ends lost 3 bases and 1 base, in that order; junction bases with no gene match: 1. The V gene's germline CDR1 is SGHRS and CDR2 YFSETQ. This CDR3 has 14 residues. In nucleotides, the CDR3 is TGCGCCAGCAGCTGGGGACAGGGGAACACTGAAGCTTTCTTT. This gives the protein CASSWGQGNTEAFF.

This clonotype is medium-sized in the sample. The V call is TRBV20-1, the J call TRBJ1-2, with 7 bases identical to TRBD1. Trimming removed 3 bases from V and 4 bases from J; junction bases left unmatched: 8. Germline assignment: CDR1 DFQATT and CDR2 SNEGSKA (reference sequence). The CDR3 covers 14 residues. The CDR3 loop reads CSARRRGRPYGYTF. The CDR3 DNA reads TGCAGTGCTAGGAGGAGGGGGCGCCCCTATGGCTACACCTTC.

In its sample, this clonotype was seen many times. The chain employs TRBV5-1 and TRBJ2-7; perhaps TRBD2 as D (6 bases). CDR3 size: 15 residues. CDR1 SGHRS and CDR2 YFSETQ come from the germline V gene. Trimming cost V 0 bases and J 0 bases, with 10 bases left between them. CDR3 region: CASSLAGGYSYEQYF. CDR3 DNA sequence: TGCGCCAGCAGCTTGGCTGGGGGGTACTCCTACGAGCAGTACTTC.

This clonotype was recorded at least ten times. The CDR3 DNA follows: TGTGCCAGCAGTTTATACGGGGGGGACAGGGGGCGAAGCGAGCAGTACTTC. It translates to CASSLYGGDRGRSEQYF. This chain links TRBV28 with TRBJ2-7; 12 bases are shared with TRBD1. J gave up 6 bases and V 1 base, and 10 bases lay outside the gene matches. The germline V gene encodes CDR1 MDHEN and CDR2 SYDVKM. The CDR3 is 17 residues long.

This clonotype was seen at least ten times. This chain connects TRBV29-1 to TRBJ2-3; D is possibly TRBD2 (5 bases). Germline assignment: CDR1 SQVTM and CDR2 ANQGSEA. Trimming took 7 bases from V and 3 from J, leaving 8 bases between them. The CDR3 is made up of 11 amino acids. Here the CDR3 reads CSARRTDTQYF. The CDR3 nucleotides read TGCAGCGCCCGGAGGACAGATACGCAGTATTTT.

For this clonotype: The junction and the germline gene differ at one end; a read error may be behind it. The gene calls are TRBV7-2 and TRBJ2-5, with 14 positions matching TRBD2. Germline assignment: CDR1 SGHTA and CDR2 FQGNSA. This CDR3 is 21 amino acids long. DNA of the CDR3: TGTGCCAGCAGCTTAGCGGTTCCGGGACTAGCGGGAGAAGTGAGTGAAGAGACCCAGAACTTC. Its translation is CASSLAVPGLAGEVSEETQNF.

This clonotype was recorded many times. V and J are TRBV20-1 and TRBJ2-1, with TRBD1 matching over 8 bases. The CDR3 loop spans 14 amino acids. V shed 5 bases, J shed 4 bases, and the junction held 7 bases outside the gene matches. CDR1 and CDR2 (germline): DFQATT, SNEGSKA (reference sequence). The CDR3 sequence is CSARRQGAYNEQFF. The CDR3 DNA reads as TGCAGTGCTCGACGGCAGGGGGCTTACAATGAGCAGTTCTTC.